Below, 21 T cell receptor beta chains from the same sample are listed, as sequenced in a study of early T cells in non-severe SARS-CoV-2 infection. TCRdb recomputed calls from the 5' RACE reads with MiXCR, one row per CDR3 protein. This sample yields tens of thousands of distinct CDR3 sequences, of which around 13% are seen a single time; around 4.7% belongs to the top ten. The sequencing input was whole blood. The receptors originated from an adult who was a healthcare worker with PCR-confirmed SARS-CoV-2 infection or an uninfected control (not recorded which).

This clonotype was observed a few times. This chain links TRBV29-1 with TRBJ2-3; 7 bases fit TRBD1. V lost 4 bases and J lost 6; bases outside the gene matches: 7. The germline V gene encodes CDR1 SQVTM and CDR2 ANQGSEA. This CDR3 has 13 amino acids. CDR3 region: CSVGDSWFDTQYF. The CDR3 DNA sequence: TGCAGCGTTGGGGACAGCTGGTTTGATACGCAGTATTTT.

This clonotype was detected only a few times. This chain's CDR3 is CASSSGIFANNNEQFF. CDR3 DNA sequence: TGTGCCAGCAGCTCGGGGATTTTTGCTAATAACAATGAGCAGTTCTTC. This sequence joins TRBV11-3 and TRBJ2-1; D perhaps matches TRBD2 (5 bases). This CDR3 is 16 amino acids long. Germline V lookup: CDR1 SGHNT, CDR2 YENEEA. V lost 4 bases to trimming and J lost 5 bases, with 18 bases between them.

The V and J genes are TRBV6-5 and TRBJ2-2, with D maybe TRBD1 (7 bases). The CDR3 has 17 residues. Germline V gene lookup returns CDR1 MNHEY and CDR2 SVGAGI. V lost 2 bases and J lost 1, with 14 bases in between. Written as DNA, the CDR3 is TGTGCCAGCAGTTACGATCGCCAGGGGGGGAACACCGGGGAGCTGTTTTTT. Translation gives CASSYDRQGGNTGELFF.

This clonotype has just a few counts. V and J are TRBV5-1 and TRBJ2-1, with 9 positions matching TRBD2. The V segment lost 7 bases and the J segment 8 bases; nucleotides outside the gene matches: 13. Per the germline V gene, CDR1 is SGHRS and CDR2 is YFSETQ. The CDR3 sequence is 15 residues long. The DNA of the CDR3 is TGCGCCAGCGGGGTTGAGGCGGGAGGGCGTGATGAGCAGTTCTTC. It yields the protein CASGVEAGGRDEQFF.

This clonotype has ten or more counts. This chain connects TRBV11-3 to TRBJ2-6; 7 bases map to TRBD1. V lost 6 bases to trimming and J lost 2 bases; unmatched junction nucleotides: 4. This CDR3 has 15 amino acids. Germline V gene sequence: CDR1 SGHNT, CDR2 YENEEA. The CDR3 DNA is TGTGCCAGCAGTCACGGGACAGCTGGGGCCAACGTCCTGACTTTC. It yields the protein CASSHGTAGANVLTF.

This chain joins TRBV5-1 and TRBJ2-2; D uncertain. The CDR3 loop spans 14 amino acids. Germline-derived CDR1 and CDR2 are SGHRS and YFSETQ. The germline V and J ends were trimmed by 3 bases and 5 bases, with 11 bases remaining between them. Here the CDR3 reads CASSSGVPTGELFF. The CDR3 coding sequence is TGCGCCAGCAGCTCAGGAGTTCCAACCGGGGAGCTGTTTTTT.

A few counts support this clonotype. The chain joins TRBV4-2 to TRBJ2-2; the D is unclear. Trimming shortened V by 2 bases and J by 7 bases, and 14 bases separated the two germline ends. This CDR3 region has 15 residues. Germline-derived CDR1 and CDR2 are LGHNA and YNFKEQ. CDR3 in DNA: TGTGCCAGCAGCCAAACAACTGCGTTTGGCGGGGAGCTGTTTTTT. It encodes CASSQTTAFGGELFF.

This clonotype came up a few times. V gene TRBV7-9 combines with J gene TRBJ2-3, with 7 nucleotides matching TRBD1. V lost 5 bases, J lost 0 bases, and 5 bases stayed unmatched. The germline gives CDR1 SEHNR, CDR2 FQNEAQ (reference sequence). The CDR3 length is 15 residues. Written as DNA, the CDR3 is TGTGCCAGCAGCACCCGACAGGGAAGCACAGATACGCAGTATTTT. Its protein is CASSTRQGSTDTQYF.

This clonotype was recorded at least ten times. The chain recombines TRBV5-1 with TRBJ1-4, with 8 bases aligning to TRBD1. Losses at the gene ends were 0 bases for V and 7 bases for J; bases not matched to a gene: 2. This CDR3 region has 14 residues. Germline lookup yields CDR1 SGHRS and CDR2 YFSETQ. The CDR3 DNA reads as TGCGCCAGCAGCTTGGGGCAGGGGGCTGAAAAACTGTTTTTT. This gives the protein CASSLGQGAEKLFF.

This clonotype was counted many times. This chain uses TRBV5-1 with TRBJ2-5; 7 nucleotides match TRBD2. The trim removed 1 base at V and 5 bases at J, leaving 2 bases unmatched. The length of the CDR3 is 13 residues. CDR1 SGHRS and CDR2 YFSETQ come from the germline V gene. The CDR3 region is CASSLQGGETQYF. CDR3 nucleotides: TGCGCCAGCAGCTTGCAGGGAGGGGAGACCCAGTACTTC.

This clonotype was seen ten or more times. This rearrangement joins TRBV5-1 to TRBJ2-2; a weak D match, TRBD2 (6 bases). Looked up from germline, CDR1 is SGHRS and CDR2 is YFSETQ. V shed 0 bases and J shed 5 bases, with 11 bases lying between them. The CDR3 sequence is 15 residues long. CDR3 protein: CASSLDRGGTGELFF. DNA of the CDR3: TGCGCCAGCAGCTTGGACCGAGGAGGGACCGGGGAGCTGTTTTTT.

This clonotype was found a few times. The chain recombines TRBV29-1 with TRBJ1-2, with D tentatively TRBD1 (6 bases). There are 13 residues in the CDR3. Between the trimmed V and J ends, which lost 7 bases and 9 bases, there was a span of 21 bases. Germline V gives CDR1 SQVTM, CDR2 ANQGSEA. CDR3 residues: CSAQSAGQPSYTF. CDR3 DNA: TGCAGCGCACAATCAGCCGGACAGCCAAGCTACACCTTC.

The sample holds a few counts of this clonotype. This rearrangement joins TRBV14 to TRBJ1-3, with D perhaps matching TRBD1 (5 bases). In germline, CDR1 is SGHDN, CDR2 FVKESK. V was trimmed by 1 base and J by 7 bases, leaving 14 bases between them. The CDR3 is 15 amino acids. The CDR3 region is CASSQAGRRGNTIYF. In DNA form, the CDR3 reads TGTGCCAGCAGCCAAGCTGGTCGAAGGGGTAACACCATATATTTT.

The V call is TRBV20-1, the J call TRBJ1-1; 7 positions agree with TRBD1. V lost 6 bases, J lost 3 bases, and 10 bases stayed unmatched. Germline loops: CDR1 DFQATT, CDR2 SNEGSKA (reference sequence). CDR3 length: 14 residues. CDR3 amino acids: CSAWTGQSDTEAFF. As DNA, the CDR3 is TGCAGTGCATGGACGGGACAGTCGGACACTGAAGCTTTCTTT.

The rearrangement links TRBV27 to TRBJ1-5; 7 positions match TRBD1. Germline V CDR1 and CDR2: MNHEY, SMNVEV (reference sequence). V shed 1 base and J 1 base; nucleotides not matched to a gene: 10. CDR3 length: 18 residues. The CDR3 is CASSLYYRTGSSNQPQHF. CDR3 nucleotides: TGTGCCAGCAGTTTATACTACCGGACAGGATCAAGCAATCAGCCCCAGCATTTT.

V usage is TRBV29-1 and J usage is TRBJ1-2, with D unresolved. The CDR3 contains 10 residues. V dropped 3 bases and J dropped 4 bases, with 3 bases sitting between them. CDR1 and CDR2 (germline): SQVTM, ANQGSEA. This chain's CDR3 is CSVDAYGYTF. CDR3 nucleotide sequence: TGCAGCGTTGACGCCTATGGCTACACCTTC.

This clonotype has a count of ten or more. The chain recombines TRBV20-1 with TRBJ2-7, with D perhaps assigned TRBD1 or TRBD2 (5 bases each). The CDR3 length is 13 residues. The germline gives CDR1 DFQATT, CDR2 SNEGSKA (reference sequence). Trimming left V 3 bases short and J 2 bases short, with 11 bases between. Here the CDR3 DNA reads TGCAGTGCTAGGGGGACGAAAGCCTACGAGCAGTACTTC. Its protein product is CSARGTKAYEQYF.

The V call is TRBV30, the J call TRBJ1-1; weak D call: TRBD1 (5 bases). The CDR3 loop spans 13 amino acids. In germline, CDR1 is GTSNPN, CDR2 SVGIG (reference sequence). Trimming pared 5 bases from V and 4 bases from J, leaving 14 bases between. The CDR3 coding sequence is TGTGCCTGGGGAGGTCCGGGGACCACTGAAGCTTTCTTT. It is translated as CAWGGPGTTEAFF.

This clonotype was seen many times. V is TRBV11-2 and J is TRBJ2-5; 11 bases fit TRBD1. V dropped 5 bases and J dropped 5; count of bases not matched to a gene: 10. Germline CDR1 SGHAT, CDR2 FQNNGV. The CDR3 length is 16 residues. The CDR3 loop reads CASSTSGTGGWETQYF. CDR3 sequence (DNA): TGTGCCAGCAGCACTTCCGGGACAGGGGGTTGGGAGACCCAGTACTTC.

This clonotype was seen more than once but under ten times. The chain combines TRBV19 with TRBJ2-2; D might be TRBD1 or TRBD2, each matching 5 bases. Germline CDR1 LNHDA, CDR2 SQIVND (reference sequence). V shed 5 bases and J shed 2 bases, with 12 bases lying between them. The CDR3 covers 15 residues. CDR3 loop: CASSGTAINTGELFF. CDR3 DNA sequence: TGTGCCAGTAGTGGGACGGCGATTAACACCGGGGAGCTGTTTTTT.

This chain joins TRBV27 and TRBJ2-2; D is ambiguous. Germline CDR1 is MNHEY and CDR2 is SMNVEV (reference sequence). The CDR3 is 13 amino acids. Trimming left V 2 bases short and J 6 bases short, with 7 bases between. For the CDR3, the DNA is TGTGCCAGCAGTTTAACCCCAGCCGGGGAGCTGTTTTTT. Encoded protein: CASSLTPAGELFF.